This T cell receptor (beta chain) was identified in a study of shared clonotypes between healthy human individuals. Note on this clone: Its antigen is unknown.

Naivety among CD8 cells was defined by CD45RO negativity and positive CCR7 selection, thereby excluding terminally differentiated effector memory CD45RA+ cells. Germline CDR1 MNHEY, CDR2 SVGAGI. This CDR3 is 13 amino acids long. Trimming shortened V by 5 bases and J by 8 bases, and 13 bases separated the two germline ends. Study-wide points: What rarefaction showed was incomplete sorted-subset sequencing despite large depth.

The authors ran the assay at deep level. Replicate PCRs for sorted subsets used around 200 ng DNA; this equaled 30,000 to 35,000 T cell genomes. Per the original methods: Owing to the provision of junction-only sequences devoid of quality scores by immunoSEQ, filtering differed. Profiling relied on immunoSEQ multiplex PCR, and the TCRdb table lists in-frame clones only, not all of them. The DNA gave D and trimming, while V, J and clone size come from that table. The table shows 2 million to 2.5 million clones, with about 92% occurring only once. The receptor was isolated from a man younger than 35 in good health. Some clones in this sample may be carry-over from other donors' samples. The rearrangement uses TRBV6-5 and TRBJ2-1, with D hard to call. Sample: naive CD8+ T cells from PBMCs. CDR3 in amino acids: CASSRLSRDEQFF. The CDR3 DNA reads TGTGCCAGCAGTCGCCTATCAAGGGATGAGCAGTTCTTC.